What follows describes a single T cell receptor (beta chain). TCRdb's copy holds only in-frame clones and misses some; the assay was immunoSEQ multiplex PCR. The sample holds roughly 140,000 clones, approximately 86% seen once. V shed 5 bases and J 6 bases; nucleotides not matched to a gene: 14. CDR1 and CDR2 (germline): SGHAT, FQNNGV. The CDR3 totals 18 residues. The data are from a study of blood T cell repertoires in COVID-19. Across the study: Nucleic acid was either cDNA or gDNA, and it came from T cells, B-cell-depleted T cells, or PBMCs.

The J gene is TRBJ2-1, the V gene TRBV11-2; TRBD2 matches 12 bases. The receptor comes from an older man with acute or convalescent COVID-19. The material sequenced was peripheral blood. In DNA form, the CDR3 reads TGTGCCAGCAGCCCCTCCTGGCTAGCGGGAGGGCCCGCCAATGAGCAGTTCTTC. Amino acids: CASSPSWLAGGPANEQFF.